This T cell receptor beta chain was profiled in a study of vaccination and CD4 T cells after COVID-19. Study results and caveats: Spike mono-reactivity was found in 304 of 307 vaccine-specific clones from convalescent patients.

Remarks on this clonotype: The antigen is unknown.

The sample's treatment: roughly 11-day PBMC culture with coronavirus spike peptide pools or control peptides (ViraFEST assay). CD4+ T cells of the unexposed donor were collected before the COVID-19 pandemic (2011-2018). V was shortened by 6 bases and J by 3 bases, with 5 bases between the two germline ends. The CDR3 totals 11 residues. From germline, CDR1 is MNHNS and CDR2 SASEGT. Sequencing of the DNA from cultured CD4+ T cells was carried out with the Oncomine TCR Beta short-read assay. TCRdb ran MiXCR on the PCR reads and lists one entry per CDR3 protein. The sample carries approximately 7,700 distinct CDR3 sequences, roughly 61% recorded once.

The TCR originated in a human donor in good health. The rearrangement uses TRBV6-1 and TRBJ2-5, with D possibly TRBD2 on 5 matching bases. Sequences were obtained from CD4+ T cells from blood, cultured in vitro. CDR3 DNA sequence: TGTGCCAGCAGCGGGGAAGAGACCCAGTACTTC. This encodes CASSGEETQYF.